Listed below are T cell receptor beta chains from one sample, sequenced in a study of OX40 agonist ivuxolimab in advanced cancers. Sequencing was performed with immunoSEQ multiplex PCR; in TCRdb, only in-frame clones are kept and a portion is missing. The table includes about 50,000 clones, more than 75% detected once. The material was CD4+ or CD8+ T cells sorted from blood, obtained in a trial of the OX40 agonist ivuxolimab. Receptor source: an adult with an advanced solid tumor such as melanoma, head and neck, liver or kidney cancer. Both conserved end residues are part of each CDR3. Fields, in order: V gene, clone size, D gene, J gene, CDR3 DNA, CDR3 protein. The D gene is left open where the match is weak. Part of the rows lack a size; the others show once, few, many or a class for expanded clones.

TRBV27	.	TRBD1	TRBJ1-6	TGTGCCAGCAGTCTCTCGGGACAGGGAGGTGGCTCACCCCTCCACTTT	CASSLSGQGGGSPLHF
TRBV19	.	.	TRBJ2-3	TGTGCCAGTAGTGCGGATCGGATTTACACAGATACGCAGTATTTT	CASSADRIYTDTQYF
TRBV27	.	.	TRBJ2-1	TGTGCCAGCAGGGACACGGGGGACTCCTACAATGAGCAGTTCTTC	CASRDTGDSYNEQFF
TRBV4-1	.	TRBD2	TRBJ2-5	TGCGCCAGCAGCCCACGGGGGGGAGAGACCCAGTACTTC	CASSPRGGETQYF
TRBV15	.	.	TRBJ1-6	TGTGCCACCAGCAGGCCCCAGGGTGGAGGAAATTCACCCCTCCACTTT	CATSRPQGGGNSPLHF
TRBV2	.	TRBD1	TRBJ1-3	TGTGCCAGCAGTGAAGTGCGACAGGGAGGGGTTGGAAACACCATATATTTT	CASSEVRQGGVGNTIYF
TRBV6-6	.	.	TRBJ1-5	TGTGCCAGCAGTTACGGCAGGGGACAGCCCCAGCATTTT	CASSYGRGQPQHF
TRBV5-1	.	.	TRBJ2-1	TGCGCCAGCAGACCGATAGCGGACACTCACAATGAGCAGTTCTTC	CASRPIADTHNEQFF
TRBV2	.	.	TRBJ2-7	TGTGCCAGCACCGGACCCACAGGCTACGAGCAGTACTTC	CASTGPTGYEQYF
TRBV7-9	.	TRBD1	TRBJ2-1	TGTGCCAGCAGCTCCCGACAGGGGTTAAATGAGCAGTTCTTC	CASSSRQGLNEQFF
TRBV30	.	TRBD2	TRBJ2-5	TGTGCCTTTCTAGCGGTACAAGAGACCCAGTACTTC	CAFLAVQETQYF
TRBV5-8	.	.	TRBJ2-7	TGTGCCAGCAGCTTGCGGCCCAGGGCCGTTGACGAGCAGTACTTC	CASSLRPRAVDEQYF
TRBV7-2	.	TRBD1	TRBJ2-7	TGTGCCAGCAGCTCGTGGGACAGGGCTGCTACCGAGCAGTACTTC	CASSSWDRAATEQYF
TRBV27	.	.	TRBJ2-7	TGTGCCAGCAGTTTACAGAGGGCAGCCGGGTACGAGCAGTACTTC	CASSLQRAAGYEQYF
TRBV5-1	.	.	TRBJ2-7	TGCGCCAGCAGCCCCAATGGGGGTGTAGCCTCCTACGAGCAGTACTTC	CASSPNGGVASYEQYF
TRBV7-3	once	TRBD1	TRBJ2-2	TGTGCCAGCACACGGGACAGGCCCCCGAACACCGGGGAGCTGTTTTTT	CASTRDRPPNTGELFF
TRBV6-5	few	.	TRBJ2-1	TGTGCCAGCAGACCCCCCGGCGAGGGGTATGAGCAGTTCTTC	CASRPPGEGYEQFF
TRBV6-1	.	TRBD2	TRBJ2-7	TGTGCCAGCTCACTAGCGGGGGGTTACTACGAGCAGTACTTC	CASSLAGGYYEQYF
TRBV5-4	.	TRBD1	TRBJ1-6	TGTGCCAGCACCGACAGGGAGAGGAATTCACCCCTCCACTTT	CASTDRERNSPLHF
TRBV27	once	TRBD2	TRBJ2-1	TGTGCCAGCAGTTTATCGGGACTAGCGGAGCAGTTCTTC	CASSLSGLAEQFF
TRBV7-8	.	TRBD1	TRBJ1-4	TGTGCCAGCAGCTTAGCCCGAGTACAGGGGTTGGATGAAAAACTGTTTTTT	CASSLARVQGLDEKLFF
TRBV11-3	.	.	TRBJ2-7	TGTGCCAGCAGCCGGCGGTACGAGCAGTACTTC	CASSRRYEQYF
TRBV2	.	TRBD1	TRBJ1-1	TGTGCCAGCAGTCCCTCGACAGGGCCCACTGAAGCTTTCTTT	CASSPSTGPTEAFF
TRBV30	.	TRBD2	TRBJ2-7	TGTGCCTGGAGTCGGGAGGGGCCGTACGAGCAGTACTTC	CAWSREGPYEQYF
TRBV6-1	.	TRBD1	TRBJ1-4	TGTGCCCCCACGGAGGGGGCGCTGGAAAAACTGTTTTTT	CAPTEGALEKLFF
TRBV2	once	.	TRBJ1-1	TGTGCCAGCAGTGAAGCGACATCGGCGGTGGCTGAAGCTTTCTTT	CASSEATSAVAEAFF
TRBV27	once	.	TRBJ2-5	TGTGCCAGCAGTTTGGGAGAGACCCAGTACTTC	CASSLGETQYF
TRBV7-7	.	TRBD2	TRBJ2-3	TGTGCCAGCAGCCAAAATAGCGGGGGGGCGAATACGCAGTATTTT	CASSQNSGGANTQYF
TRBV4-3	.	.	TRBJ2-5	TGCGCCAGCAGCCAAGATCGGACTATTAAAGAGACCCAGTACTTC	CASSQDRTIKETQYF
TRBV13	.	.	TRBJ1-5	TGTGCCAGCTCAATTGGGGGGCAGTATAGCAATCAGCCCCAGCATTTT	CASSIGGQYSNQPQHF
TRBV4-1	medium-sized	.	TRBJ1-1	TGCGCCGCCCGAGGGGAAGGGACGAACACTGAAGCTTTCTTT	CAARGEGTNTEAFF
TRBV19	.	.	TRBJ2-7	TGTGCCAGTAGCCCAGGGGGGGGCTACGAGCAGTACTTC	CASSPGGGYEQYF
TRBV4-1	.	TRBD2	TRBJ2-1	TGCGCCAGCAGCCCCTCTAGCGGGCTGACTAATGAGCAGTTCTTC	CASSPSSGLTNEQFF
TRBV7-8	.	TRBD1	TRBJ2-6	TGTGCCAGCAGCAATCGGACAGGGGGGGCACCTGGGGCCAACGTCCTGACTTTC	CASSNRTGGAPGANVLTF
TRBV6-6	.	.	TRBJ1-2	TGTGCCAGCAGTTACTCACCGGGGCGGACATATGGCTACACCTTC	CASSYSPGRTYGYTF
TRBV4-1	.	.	TRBJ1-2	TGCGCCAGCAGCCAAAGGACCAACAGGGTTGGCTACACCTTC	CASSQRTNRVGYTF
TRBV7-9	once	TRBD2	TRBJ2-1	TGTGCCACCGGGACTAGCGGGGGCAATGAGCAGTTCTTC	CATGTSGGNEQFF
TRBV13	.	TRBD2	TRBJ2-1	TGTGCCAGCAGCCCCCAGCGGGGGGGCCCCTACAATGAGCAGTTCTTC	CASSPQRGGPYNEQFF
TRBV11-2	few	TRBD2	TRBJ2-7	TGTGCCAGCAGCTTATCCGAGACTAGCTGGTTCGAGCAGTACTTC	CASSLSETSWFEQYF